The rows below give T cell receptor beta chains drawn from one sample of a study of blood T cell repertoires in COVID-19. The repertoire was sequenced with immunoSEQ multiplex PCR; TCRdb's copy has only in-frame clones and lacks some. The sample holds tens of thousands of clones, roughly nine tenths seen once. The specimen was peripheral blood. The receptors stem from a woman aged 80 or older with acute or convalescent COVID-19. Both conserved end residues are part of each CDR3. The order of the fields is J gene, V gene, CDR3 protein.

>TRBJ1-2|TRBV10-1
CASSEAINYGYTF
>TRBJ2-5|TRBV7-2
CASSPWAGLEETQYF
>TRBJ1-1|TRBV6-5
CASSYSTSGNTEAFF
>TRBJ1-2|TRBV7-9
CASSQDRDGYTF
>TRBJ2-5|TRBV19
CASSYTSRETQYF
>TRBJ2-1|TRBV5-1
CASYVGGAQDNEQFF
>TRBJ2-1|TRBV19
CASSILAGAYSNEQFF
>TRBJ1-1|TRBV10-2
CASSGTDIPPEAFF
>TRBJ2-1|TRBV9
CASSVLASGGGEQFF
>TRBJ2-5|TRBV3-1/TRBV3-2
CASSPPRTSGFWETQYF
>TRBJ2-3|TRBV5-4
CASSSRDSSTDTQYF
>TRBJ2-1|TRBV11-3
CASSLVANEQFF
>TRBJ2-5|TRBV30
CAWSVGLAQETQYF
>TRBJ1-1|TRBV6-5
CASRPAGGDTEAFF
>TRBJ2-5|TRBV10-3
CAIRDSQETQYF
>TRBJ2-2|TRBV19
CASSTTGDTGELFF
>TRBJ2-3|TRBV7-2
CASSPTSGGFVDTQYF
>TRBJ1-5|TRBV28
CASSPDRGRPQHF
>TRBJ2-5|TRBV29-1
CSVGPLGLETQYF
>TRBJ2-2|TRBV19
CASSNQGVDTGELFF
>TRBJ1-1|TRBV20-1
CSASHRSEAFF
>TRBJ2-1|TRBV5-1
CASSSRQYNEQFF
>TRBJ2-2|TRBV6-8
CASSYSKESGELFF
>TRBJ2-2|TRBV19
CASSLGTKNTGELFF
>TRBJ2-3|TRBV5-1
CASRRVAGDTQYF
>TRBJ2-1|TRBV18
CASSLQGLDEQFF
>TRBJ2-1|TRBV5-4
CASSPGGNNEQFF
>TRBJ1-3|TRBV28
CASSFLAGGNTIYF
>TRBJ1-6|TRBV5-1
CASSFGTGGYDSPLHF
>TRBJ1-4|TRBV19
CASSPRGGISTNEKLFF
>TRBJ2-1|TRBV30
CACIPPLGLAVNEQFF
>TRBJ1-5|TRBV27
CASSLQGGGQPQHF
>TRBJ1-3|TRBV19
CASSSPGQRNTIYF
>TRBJ2-1|TRBV7-2
CASSFPHGVNEQFF
>TRBJ1-3|TRBV9
CASSVATGTGTPSGPGNTIYF
>TRBJ1-3|TRBV5-1
CASSWNGQAGNTIYF
>TRBJ1-1|TRBV3-1/TRBV3-2
CASSGRDRGRDAFF
>TRBJ1-1|TRBV5-4
CASSFDRNTEAFF